This T cell receptor beta chain was sequenced during a study of blood T cell repertoires in COVID-19. Generated by immunoSEQ multiplex PCR, the TCRdb table keeps only in-frame clones and is missing some. The sample holds approximately 330,000 clones, about 90% seen once. Followed longitudinally, the Seattle patients had been enrolled during active infection. This sequence originates from a woman in her 40s with COVID-19, enrolled during active disease. Sequencing used peripheral blood.

The CDR3 loop reads CAVYSGLRYGYTF. CDR3 coding DNA: TGTGCAGTTTATTCGGGACTTAGATATGGCTACACCTTC. The gene calls are TRBV12-3 or TRBV12-4 and TRBJ1-2; possible D gene TRBD1, 5 bases. This CDR3 comprises 13 residues.